This TCR beta chain was found in a study of T cell responses to AZD1222 COVID-19 vaccine. Overall study results and limits: Vaccination with two AZD1222 doses was followed by a rise in Spike-specific TCR breadth and depth. Variant regions that are unmutated are reportedly the target of nearly half of spike-specific TCRs.

As concerns this clone: Its antigen is unknown.

Using immunoSEQ multiplex PCR, the repertoire was profiled, and TCRdb retains in-frame clones only, with some absent. The sample has roughly 44,000 clones; 83% are singletons. The material sequenced was peripheral blood, taken on day 0 of AZD1222 vaccination. The origin of this receptor is an adult in good health.

CDR3 loop: CASSLQPGSTDTQYF. CDR3 nucleotides: TGCGCCAGCAGCTTGCAGCCAGGGAGCACAGATACGCAGTATTTT. The V call is TRBV5-1, the J call TRBJ2-3, with D possibly TRBD1 on 5 matching bases. Trimming left V 1 base short and J 0 bases short, with 9 bases between. There are 15 residues in the CDR3. Per the germline V gene, CDR1 is SGHRS and CDR2 is YFSETQ.